The 14 T cell receptor beta chains given below trace back to one sample, sequenced in a study of CD8 T cells in Susac syndrome. An input of 0.5 to 1 ug of RNA was subjected to reverse transcription using random hexamers. TCRdb redid the calling of the immunoSEQ multiplex PCR reads with MiXCR, one entry per CDR3 protein. This repertoire shows 110,000 or so distinct CDR3 sequences, 80% to 95% found once; its top ten account for roughly 0.15%. The sequencing sample was made of CD4+ T cells from PBMCs. All receptors come from a human donor in good health.

This clonotype was observed once. The chain employs TRBV12-3 or TRBV12-4 and TRBJ1-2; 12 bases are a match to TRBD1. The CDR3 has 17 amino acids. After removal of 6 bases from V and 4 bases from J, the junction contained 12 bases not matched to a gene. The CDR3: CASRGVRDRGLVYGYTF. DNA of the CDR3: TGTGCCAGCAGAGGCGTCCGGGACAGGGGGCTCGTCTATGGCTACACCTTC.

J is TRBJ2-3 and V is TRBV27; D is unresolved. Trimming shortened V by 2 bases and J by 5 bases, and 8 bases separated the two germline ends. The CDR3 sequence is 13 residues long. From germline, CDR1 is MNHEY and CDR2 SMNVEV (reference sequence). CDR3 nucleotides: TGTGCCAGCAGTTTACGTGCGGAAGATACGCAGTATTTT. As protein: CASSLRAEDTQYF.

This chain uses TRBV6-2 or TRBV6-3 with TRBJ1-1; D ambiguous. Looked up from germline, CDR1 is MNHEY and CDR2 is SVGEGT. This CDR3 has 12 amino acids. V dropped 7 bases and J dropped 7 bases, with 13 bases sitting between them. The CDR3 region has the DNA TGTGCCAGCAATGAAGGGCTCCGTGAAGCTTTCTTT. Protein: CASNEGLREAFF.

The CDR3 nucleotides read TGTGCCAGCAGTGATTACTCGAACACTGAAGCTTTCTTT. It codes for CASSDYSNTEAFF. The chain uses TRBV2 and TRBJ1-1; D remains ambiguous. The germline V and J ends were trimmed by 3 bases and 1 base, with 6 bases remaining between them. The CDR3 has 13 amino acids. The germline CDR1 and CDR2 sequences are SNHLY and FYNNEI.

The rearrangement links TRBV6-5 to TRBJ2-2; tentative D call: TRBD1 (5 bases). The CDR3 length is 15 residues. The V end was cut by 1 base, the J end by 0 bases, with 6 bases between. Germline V gene lookup returns CDR1 MNHEY and CDR2 SVGAGI. DNA for the CDR3: TGTGCCAGCAGTTACTTGACAGCGAACACCGGGGAGCTGTTTTTT. Amino acid sequence: CASSYLTANTGELFF.

The chain is built from TRBV4-3 and TRBJ2-7, with D perhaps given as TRBD1 or TRBD2 (5 bases each). The CDR3 covers 16 residues. V dropped 0 bases and J dropped 3 bases, with 15 bases sitting between them. Germline values: CDR1 LGHNA, CDR2 YSLEER. DNA for the CDR3: TGCGCCAGCAGCCAAGATTCCGGGGCCAGCAACTACGAGCAGTACTTC. It encodes CASSQDSGASNYEQYF.

V gene TRBV7-2 combines with J gene TRBJ2-1; D is unresolved. The CDR3 covers 15 residues. Germline-derived CDR1 and CDR2 are SGHTA and FQGNSA. The V end was cut by 4 bases, the J end by 1 base, with 11 bases between. CDR3 bases: TGTGCCAGCAGCTCTGGAGAGGCGTCCTACAATGAGCAGTTCTTC. This codes for CASSSGEASYNEQFF.

This rearrangement joins TRBV28 to TRBJ1-1, with 10 bases aligning to TRBD1. Trimming removed 6 bases from V and 4 bases from J; junction bases left unmatched: 5. Germline V lookup: CDR1 MDHEN, CDR2 SYDVKM. The CDR3 length is 14 residues. CDR3 region: CASRPGQGFTEAFF. CDR3 nucleotide sequence: TGTGCCAGCAGACCGGGACAGGGGTTCACTGAAGCTTTCTTT.

This chain links TRBV19 with TRBJ1-1, with 8 bases matching TRBD1. V gave up 8 bases and J gave up 5 bases; unmatched junction bases: 7. The CDR3 has 13 amino acids. Germline V CDR1 and CDR2: LNHDA, SQIVND (reference sequence). The CDR3 DNA reads TGTGCCAGTTCCGGCGGACAGGGAACTGAAGCTTTCTTT. Its translation: CASSGGQGTEAFF.

The chain couples TRBV2 to TRBJ2-2, with 13 bases that match TRBD2. The V and J ends lost 8 bases and 7 bases, in that order; junction bases with no gene match: 10. The CDR3 runs to 16 residues. Germline loops: CDR1 SNHLY, CDR2 FYNNEI. For the CDR3, the DNA is TGTGCCAGCGGAGGAGGGACTAGCGGGATTCACGGGGAGCTGTTTTTT. It yields the protein CASGGGTSGIHGELFF. Based on the CDR3 plus reference TRBV2 and TRBJ2-2, the full variable domain is EPEVTQTPSHQVTQMGQEVILRCVPISNHLYFYWYRQILGQKVEFLVSFYNNEISEKSEIFDDQFSVERPDGSNFTLKIRSTKLEDSAMYFCASGGGTSGIHGELFFGEGSRLTVL.

The rearrangement uses TRBV14 and TRBJ1-5; D remains ambiguous. Germline V gene data show CDR1 as SGHDN and CDR2 as FVKESK. V was shortened by 4 bases and J by 5 bases, with 9 bases between the two germline ends. This CDR3 comprises 13 residues. Here the CDR3 DNA reads TGTGCCAGCAGCCGAGGGTCCGATCAGCCCCAGCATTTT. Amino acid sequence: CASSRGSDQPQHF.

V is TRBV18 and J is TRBJ1-1; D is perhaps TRBD1 (6 bases). With 0 bases removed from V and 1 base from J, the gap between germline ends came to 12 bases. CDR3 length: 16 residues. CDR1 and CDR2 (germline): KGHSH, LQKENI. CDR3 nucleotides: TGTGCCAGCTCACCACCGGGGAGGGGGTGGAACACTGAAGCTTTCTTT. This encodes CASSPPGRGWNTEAFF. The whole variable domain, filled in from reference TRBV18 and TRBJ1-1, reads NAGVMQNPRHLVRRRGQEARLRCSPMKGHSHVYWYRQLPEEGLKFMVYLQKENIIDESGMPKERFSAEFPKEGPSILRIQQVVRGDSAAYFCASSPPGRGWNTEAFFGQGTRLTVV.

The chain links TRBV2 to TRBJ1-1; D might be TRBD1 (5 bases). The CDR3 loop spans 14 amino acids. Deletions cut 4 bases from V and 6 bases from J, with 15 bases between. CDR1 and CDR2 (germline): SNHLY, FYNNEI. CDR3 residues: CASSALQGKAEAFF. The CDR3 DNA sequence: TGTGCCAGCAGTGCTCTTCAGGGCAAGGCTGAAGCTTTCTTT.

CDR3 bases: TGCGCCAGCAGCTCGCGGGGGACAGGGGTTGAGGATGGCTACACCTTC. Translation: CASSSRGTGVEDGYTF. The chain has TRBV5-1 and TRBJ1-2; 10 nucleotides agree with TRBD1. Unmatched junction bases numbered 11, after V lost 3 bases and J lost 6 bases. The germline gives CDR1 SGHRS, CDR2 YFSETQ. This CDR3 comprises 16 residues. The complete variable domain, with remaining parts taken from reference TRBV5-1 and TRBJ1-2, reads KAGVTQTPRYLIKTRGQQVTLSCSPISGHRSVSWYQQTPGQGLQFLFEYFSETQRNKGNFPGRFSGRQFSNSRSEMNVSTLELGDSALYLCASSSRGTGVEDGYTFGSGTRLTVV.